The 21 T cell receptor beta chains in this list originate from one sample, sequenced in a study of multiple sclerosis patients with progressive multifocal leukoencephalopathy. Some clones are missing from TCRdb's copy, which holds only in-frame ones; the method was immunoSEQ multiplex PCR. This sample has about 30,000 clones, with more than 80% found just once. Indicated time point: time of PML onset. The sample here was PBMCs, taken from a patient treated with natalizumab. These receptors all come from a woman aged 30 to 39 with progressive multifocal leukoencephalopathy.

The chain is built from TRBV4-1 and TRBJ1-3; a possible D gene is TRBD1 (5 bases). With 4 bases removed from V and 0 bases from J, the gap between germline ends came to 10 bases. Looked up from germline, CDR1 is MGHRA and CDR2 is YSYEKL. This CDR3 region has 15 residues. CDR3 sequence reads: CASSPGAYSGNTIYF. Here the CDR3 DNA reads TGCGCCAGCAGCCCTGGGGCCTACTCTGGAAACACCATATATTTT.

The CDR3 reads CASSELYGEQFF. In DNA form, the CDR3 reads TGTGCCAGCAGCGAGCTCTATGGCGAGCAGTTCTTC. The chain joins TRBV9 to TRBJ2-1, with D uncertain. Germline V gene lookup returns CDR1 SGDLS and CDR2 YYNGEE. V lost 3 bases and J lost 10, with 11 bases in between. The CDR3 runs 12 residues.

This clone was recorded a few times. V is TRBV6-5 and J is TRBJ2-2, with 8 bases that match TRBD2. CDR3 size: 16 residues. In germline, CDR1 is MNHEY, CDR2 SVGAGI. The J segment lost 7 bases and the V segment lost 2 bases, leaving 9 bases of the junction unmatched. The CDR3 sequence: CASSYSGGGVDGELFF. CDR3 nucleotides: TGTGCCAGCAGTTACAGCGGGGGAGGGGTTGACGGGGAGCTGTTTTTT.

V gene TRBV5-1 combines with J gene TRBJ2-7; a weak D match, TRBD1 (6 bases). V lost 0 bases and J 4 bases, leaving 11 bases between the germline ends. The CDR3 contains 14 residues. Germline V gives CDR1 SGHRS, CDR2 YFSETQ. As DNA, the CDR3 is TGCGCCAGCAGCTTGGGAGGGACAAATTACGAGCAGTACTTC. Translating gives CASSLGGTNYEQYF. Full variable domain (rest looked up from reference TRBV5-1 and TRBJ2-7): KAGVTQTPRYLIKTRGQQVTLSCSPISGHRSVSWYQQTPGQGLQFLFEYFSETQRNKGNFPGRFSGRQFSNSRSEMNVSTLELGDSALYLCASSLGGTNYEQYFGPGTRLTVT.

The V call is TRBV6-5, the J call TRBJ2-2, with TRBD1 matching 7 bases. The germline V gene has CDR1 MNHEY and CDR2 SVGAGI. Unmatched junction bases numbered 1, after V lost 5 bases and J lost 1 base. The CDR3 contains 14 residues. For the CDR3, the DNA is TGTGCCAGCAGTCGGACAGGGAACACCGGGGAGCTGTTTTTT. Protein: CASSRTGNTGELFF.

The CDR3 nucleotides are TGTGCCAGCAGCTTGGGGACAGGGGAGGGAAATGAGCAGTTCTTC. Translation: CASSLGTGEGNEQFF. The chain couples TRBV5-6 to TRBJ2-1; 9 bases map to TRBD1. Per germline, CDR1 SGHDT and CDR2 YYEEEE. V lost 0 bases to trimming and J lost 7 bases; unmatched junction nucleotides: 5. CDR3 length: 15 residues.

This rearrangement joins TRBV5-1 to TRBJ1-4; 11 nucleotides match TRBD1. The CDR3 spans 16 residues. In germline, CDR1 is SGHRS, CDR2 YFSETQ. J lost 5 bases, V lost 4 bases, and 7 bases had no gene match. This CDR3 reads CASSPRTGGLNEKLFF. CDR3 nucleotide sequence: TGCGCCAGCAGCCCCCGGACAGGGGGCTTGAATGAAAAACTGTTTTTT. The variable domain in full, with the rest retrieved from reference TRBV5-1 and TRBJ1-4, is KAGVTQTPRYLIKTRGQQVTLSCSPISGHRSVSWYQQTPGQGLQFLFEYFSETQRNKGNFPGRFSGRQFSNSRSEMNVSTLELGDSALYLCASSPRTGGLNEKLFFGSGTQLSVL.

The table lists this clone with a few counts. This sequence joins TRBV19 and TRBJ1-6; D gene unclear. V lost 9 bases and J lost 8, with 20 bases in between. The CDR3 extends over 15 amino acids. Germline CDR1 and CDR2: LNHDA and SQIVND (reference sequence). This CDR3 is CASTPASSLHSPLHF. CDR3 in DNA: TGTGCCAGCACCCCCGCCAGCAGCCTGCATTCACCCCTCCACTTT.

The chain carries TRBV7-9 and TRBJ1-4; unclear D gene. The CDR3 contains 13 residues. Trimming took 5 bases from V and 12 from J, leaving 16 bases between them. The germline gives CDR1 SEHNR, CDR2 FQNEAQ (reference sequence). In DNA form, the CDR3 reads TGTGCCAGCAGCCGATTGGACCGCGATGAACTGTTTTTT. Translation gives CASSRLDRDELFF. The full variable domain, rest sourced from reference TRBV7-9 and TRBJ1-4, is DTGVSQNPRHKITKRGQNVTFRCDPISEHNRLYWYRQTLGQGPEFLTYFQNEAQLEKSRLLSDRFSAERPKGSFSTLEIQRTEQGDSAMYLCASSRLDRDELFFGSGTQLSVL.

This CDR3 is CASTSEAGVADTQYF. DNA of the CDR3: TGTGCCAGCACGTCGGAAGCGGGAGTGGCCGATACGCAGTATTTT. The genes are TRBV2 and TRBJ2-3; 8 bases agree with TRBD2. The CDR3 is 15 residues long. The germline gives CDR1 SNHLY, CDR2 FYNNEI. Losses at the gene ends were 7 bases for V and 6 bases for J; bases not matched to a gene: 12.

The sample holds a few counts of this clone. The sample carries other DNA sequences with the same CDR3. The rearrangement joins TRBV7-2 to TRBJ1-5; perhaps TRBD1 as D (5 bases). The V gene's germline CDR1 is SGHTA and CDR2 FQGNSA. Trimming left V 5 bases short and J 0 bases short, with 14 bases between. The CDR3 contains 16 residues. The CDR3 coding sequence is TGTGCCAGCAGCCCACGTCGAGGGGATAGCAATCAGCCCCAGCATTTT. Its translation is CASSPRRGDSNQPQHF.

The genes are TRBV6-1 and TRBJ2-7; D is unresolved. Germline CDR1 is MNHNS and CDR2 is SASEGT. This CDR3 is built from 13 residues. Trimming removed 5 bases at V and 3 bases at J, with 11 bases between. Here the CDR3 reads CASSLGPLYEQYF. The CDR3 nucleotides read TGTGCCAGCAGTCTGGGTCCGCTCTACGAGCAGTACTTC.

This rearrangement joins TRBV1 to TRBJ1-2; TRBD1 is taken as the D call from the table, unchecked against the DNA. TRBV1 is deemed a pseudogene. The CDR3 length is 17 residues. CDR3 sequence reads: CTSSNKSFRDRGHGYTF. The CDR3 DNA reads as TGCACCAGCAGCAACAAATCTTTCCGGGACAGGGGGCATGGCTACACCTTC.

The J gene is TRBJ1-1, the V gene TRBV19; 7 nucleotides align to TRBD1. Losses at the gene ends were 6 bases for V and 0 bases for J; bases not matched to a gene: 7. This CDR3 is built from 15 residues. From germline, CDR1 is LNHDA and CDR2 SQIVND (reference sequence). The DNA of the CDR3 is TGTGCCAGTAGCCCCGGCAGGGGGATGAACACTGAAGCTTTCTTT. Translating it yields CASSPGRGMNTEAFF. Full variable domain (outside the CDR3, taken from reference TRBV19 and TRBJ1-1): DGGITQSPKYLFRKEGQNVTLSCEQNLNHDAMYWYRQDPGQGLRLIYYSQIVNDFQKGDIAEGYSVSREKKESFPLTVTSAQKNPTAFYLCASSPGRGMNTEAFFGQGTRLTVV.

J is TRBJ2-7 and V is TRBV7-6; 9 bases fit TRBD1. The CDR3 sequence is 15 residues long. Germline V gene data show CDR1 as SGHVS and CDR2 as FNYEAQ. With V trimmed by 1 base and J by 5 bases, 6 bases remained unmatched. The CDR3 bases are TGTGCCAGCAGCTTAGGCCGGGACAGGGAGCACGAGCAGTACTTC. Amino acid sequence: CASSLGRDREHEQYF.

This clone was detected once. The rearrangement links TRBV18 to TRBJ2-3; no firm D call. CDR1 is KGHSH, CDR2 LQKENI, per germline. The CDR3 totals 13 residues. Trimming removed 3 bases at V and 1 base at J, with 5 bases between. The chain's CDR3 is CASSPWGTDTQYF. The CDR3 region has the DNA TGTGCCAGCTCACCGTGGGGCACAGATACGCAGTATTTT.

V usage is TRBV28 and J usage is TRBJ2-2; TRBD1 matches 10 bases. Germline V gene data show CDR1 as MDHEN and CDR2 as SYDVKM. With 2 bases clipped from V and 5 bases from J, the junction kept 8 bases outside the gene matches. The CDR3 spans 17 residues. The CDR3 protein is CASSLVRWTGGTGELFF. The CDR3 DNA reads TGTGCCAGCAGTTTAGTGAGGTGGACAGGGGGGACCGGGGAGCTGTTTTTT.

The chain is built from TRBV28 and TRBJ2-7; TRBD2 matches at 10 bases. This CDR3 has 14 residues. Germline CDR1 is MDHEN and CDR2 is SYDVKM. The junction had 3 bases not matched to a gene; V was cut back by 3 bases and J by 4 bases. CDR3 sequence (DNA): TGTGCCAGCAGTTTGGCTAGCGGGGGTTACGAGCAGTACTTC. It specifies CASSLASGGYEQYF.

The CDR3 loop is CASSDPGRISYEQYF. CDR3 nucleotides: TGTGCCAGCAGTGACCCGGGCCGTATCTCCTACGAGCAGTACTTC. The J gene is TRBJ2-7, the V gene TRBV6-1, with unresolved D. The V end was cut by 3 bases, the J end by 0 bases, with 12 bases between. The CDR3 is made up of 15 amino acids. CDR1 and CDR2 (germline): MNHNS, SASEGT.

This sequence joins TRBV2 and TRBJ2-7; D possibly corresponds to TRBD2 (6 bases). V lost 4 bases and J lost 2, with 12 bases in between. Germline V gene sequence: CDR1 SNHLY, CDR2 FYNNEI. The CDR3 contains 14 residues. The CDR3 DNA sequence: TGTGCCAGCAGTGTCCAGCGGGTAACCTACGAGCAGTACTTC. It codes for CASSVQRVTYEQYF. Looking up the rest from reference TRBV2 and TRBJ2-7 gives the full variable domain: EPEVTQTPSHQVTQMGQEVILRCVPISNHLYFYWYRQILGQKVEFLVSFYNNEISEKSEIFDDQFSVERPDGSNFTLKIRSTKLEDSAMYFCASSVQRVTYEQYFGPGTRLTVT.

The CDR3 coding sequence is TGTGCCAGCAGCTTATCGGGGACAGACCAAGAGACCCAGTACTTC. This sequence encodes CASSLSGTDQETQYF. The rearrangement uses TRBV7-3 and TRBJ2-5, with TRBD1 matching 7 bases. CDR3 length: 15 residues. The V gene end was trimmed by 2 bases and the J gene end by 0 bases; junction bases not matched to a gene: 3. From germline, CDR1 is SGHTA and CDR2 FQGTGA.